These 31 T cell receptor beta chains were sequenced from one sample in a study of post-analysis software for immune sequencing data. Whole-study results and caveats: Elevated frequency relative to controls characterized roughly 5 TRBV segments in patients, TRBV5-6, TRBV5-1 and TRBV20-1 among them.

These receptors have no known antigen. Carried by the TCR beta cDNA libraries were unique molecular identifiers. TCRdb reanalysed the PCR reads using MiXCR and keeps one entry per CDR3 protein. The data hold approximately 630,000 distinct CDR3 sequences, with 55% to 70% observed a single time. The sequencing input was blood. These receptors all come from a girl aged 2-10 years with multiple sclerosis.

This clonotype is a singleton in its sample. The chain links TRBV3-1 to TRBJ1-1, with a tentative D call TRBD1 (6 bases). V lost 4 bases to trimming and J lost 3 bases, with 12 bases between them. The CDR3 is made up of 14 amino acids. Germline V lookup: CDR1 LGHDT, CDR2 YNNKEL (reference sequence). The CDR3 loop is CASSLSDSYTEAFF. The CDR3 bases are TGTGCCAGCAGCCTCTCGGACAGTTACACTGAAGCTTTCTTT. The whole variable domain, filled in from reference TRBV3-1 and TRBJ1-1, reads DTAVSQTPKYLVTQMGNDKSIKCEQNLGHDTMYWYKQDSKKFLKIMFSYNNKELIINETVPNRFSPKSPDKAHLNLHINSLELGDSAVYFCASSLSDSYTEAFFGQGTRLTVV.

This clonotype has more than one count but fewer than ten. The chain recombines TRBV15 with TRBJ2-7; TRBD2 aligns across 7 bases. CDR1 is LNHNV and CDR2 is YYDKDF in the germline V gene (reference sequence). Losses at the gene ends were 1 base for V and 2 bases for J; bases not matched to a gene: 2. CDR3 length equals 14 residues. CDR3 residues: CATSRGGTTYEQYF. The CDR3 coding sequence is TGTGCCACCAGCAGAGGTGGGACTACCTACGAGCAGTACTTC.

V usage is TRBV7-9 and J usage is TRBJ2-1; perhaps D is TRBD1 or TRBD2 (5 bases each). The V and J ends lost 3 bases and 6 bases respectively, with 12 bases between them. Germline V gene data show CDR1 as SEHNR and CDR2 as FQNEAQ (reference sequence). This CDR3 is built from 14 residues. The chain's CDR3 is CASSFRDGLNEQFF. In nucleotides, the CDR3 is TGTGCCAGCAGCTTCCGGGACGGCCTCAATGAGCAGTTCTTC.

This clonotype has only one observation. The J gene is TRBJ2-1, the V gene TRBV7-3, with 9 bases fitting TRBD2. Germline CDR1 reads SGHTA; CDR2 reads FQGTGA. J gave up 4 bases and V 5 bases, and 12 bases lay outside the gene matches. CDR3 length equals 17 residues. CDR3 sequence (DNA): TGTGCCAGCAGCCCTGCGGCGGGAGGGCCAAAATACAATGAGCAGTTCTTC. This translates into CASSPAAGGPKYNEQFF.

The rearrangement joins TRBV20-1 to TRBJ1-4; D not resolved. V shed 0 bases and J shed 7 bases, with 12 bases lying between them. The CDR3 runs to 14 residues. Germline CDR1 and CDR2: DFQATT and SNEGSKA (reference sequence). CDR3 amino acids: CSARDRVYAEKLFF. DNA for the CDR3: TGCAGTGCTAGAGATCGAGTGTACGCTGAAAAACTGTTTTTT.

The CDR3 nucleotides are TGTGCCAGCAGCAACATAGCGGGGGCCTCCACAGATACGCAGTATTTT. Its protein is CASSNIAGASTDTQYF. V and J are TRBV7-2 and TRBJ2-3; 9 bases map to TRBD2. V was pared by 5 bases and J by 2 bases, with 8 bases of the junction left unmatched. This CDR3 contains 16 residues. Germline values: CDR1 SGHTA, CDR2 FQGNSA.

V and J are TRBV30 and TRBJ2-3, with 7 nucleotides matching TRBD1. The CDR3 covers 14 residues. Germline-derived CDR1 and CDR2 are GTSNPN and SVGIG (reference sequence). J was trimmed by 7 bases and V by 2 bases; bases with no gene match: 9. DNA for the CDR3: TGTGCCTGGAGTCCCCTCAGACAGGGACATACGCAGTATTTT. Translated, it gives CAWSPLRQGHTQYF.

This clonotype showed up just once. V and J are TRBV20-1 and TRBJ2-1; D is perhaps TRBD2 (6 bases). CDR1 DFQATT and CDR2 SNEGSKA come from the germline V gene (reference sequence). V was shortened by 1 base and J by 2 bases, with 12 bases between the two germline ends. This CDR3 contains 15 residues. The chain's CDR3 is CSARGDGGTYNEQFF. In nucleotides, the CDR3 is TGCAGTGCTAGAGGGGACGGGGGAACCTACAATGAGCAGTTCTTC.

This clonotype came up a few times. The chain combines TRBV7-6 with TRBJ2-3, with 11 bases lining up with TRBD2. The CDR3 sequence is 17 residues long. Germline V gives CDR1 SGHVS, CDR2 FNYEAQ. J was trimmed by 1 base and V by 5 bases; bases with no gene match: 8. CDR3 in DNA: TGTGCCAGCAGCGCCCGAGGACTAGCGGGCCGCACAGATACGCAGTATTTT. Translating it yields CASSARGLAGRTDTQYF.

The rearrangement links TRBV7-9 to TRBJ2-1; TRBD2 matches 12 bases. The CDR3 extends over 17 amino acids. Germline CDR1 reads SEHNR; CDR2 reads FQNEAQ (reference sequence). V gave up 5 bases and J gave up 5 bases; unmatched junction bases: 10. The CDR3 sequence is CASSPARLAGDHNEQFF. CDR3 sequence (DNA): TGTGCCAGCAGCCCCGCCCGACTAGCGGGGGACCACAATGAGCAGTTCTTC.

The J gene is TRBJ2-1, the V gene TRBV3-1; TRBD2 matches at 8 bases. The V gene end was trimmed by 3 bases and the J gene end by 3 bases; junction bases not matched to a gene: 10. Germline V gene lookup returns CDR1 LGHDT and CDR2 YNNKEL (reference sequence). This CDR3 spans 17 amino acids. CDR3 sequence (DNA): TGTGCCAGCAGCCATAACGCACTAGCGGCCTACTACAATGAGCAGTTCTTC. Protein: CASSHNALAAYYNEQFF.

The V and J genes are TRBV19 and TRBJ2-5; TRBD1 agrees at 7 bases. The closer fit of TRBJ2-7 to the DNA end suggests the J call may be wrong. This CDR3 is 15 amino acids long. The germline gives CDR1 LNHDA, CDR2 SQIVND (reference sequence). Written as DNA, the CDR3 is TGTGCCAGTAGCAGTCTACAGGGGCCGATCTACGAGCAGTACTTC. It is translated as CASSSLQGPIYEQYF.

This sequence joins TRBV6-4 and TRBJ2-2; D is undetermined. Germline CDR1 reads MRHNA; CDR2 reads SNTAGT. The CDR3 length is 15 residues. Trimming left V 4 bases short and J 1 base short, with 10 bases between. The CDR3 nucleotides read TGTGCCAGCAGTGGACCTCAGGTGAACACCGGGGAGCTGTTTTTT. This gives the protein CASSGPQVNTGELFF.

This sequence joins TRBV19 and TRBJ2-4; 11 nucleotides align to TRBD1. V shed 3 bases and J 7 bases; nucleotides not matched to a gene: 2. The CDR3 spans 14 residues. Germline V gene sequence: CDR1 LNHDA, CDR2 SQIVND (reference sequence). DNA for the CDR3: TGTGCCAGTAGTATCGGGACAGGGGGGAACATTCAGTACTTC. This translates into CASSIGTGGNIQYF.

The count of this clonotype is one. The rearrangement links TRBV20-1 to TRBJ2-3, with 9 bases matching TRBD2. The ends lost 3 bases at V and 7 bases at J; junction bases unmatched: 5. Germline V gives CDR1 DFQATT, CDR2 SNEGSKA (reference sequence). CDR3 length equals 13 residues. CDR3 DNA: TGCAGTGCTAGGGAGCTAGCGGGGCATACGCAGTATTTT. Encoded protein: CSARELAGHTQYF.

The rearrangement links TRBV27 to TRBJ2-3; TRBD2 aligns across 9 bases. The V segment lost 4 bases and the J segment 6 bases; nucleotides outside the gene matches: 8. From germline, CDR1 is MNHEY and CDR2 SMNVEV (reference sequence). The CDR3 is 15 residues long. The CDR3 reads CASSSLAGERDTQYF. The DNA of the CDR3 is TGTGCCAGCAGTTCATTAGCGGGGGAGCGCGATACGCAGTATTTT.

The rearrangement joins TRBV20-1 to TRBJ2-1, with TRBD2 matching over 7 bases. This CDR3 contains 14 residues. Germline V gene data show CDR1 as DFQATT and CDR2 as SNEGSKA (reference sequence). V gave up 0 bases and J gave up 5 bases; unmatched junction bases: 4. CDR3 nucleotides: TGCAGTGCTAGAGATGGGGGGGGTCACAATGAGCAGTTCTTC. It is translated as CSARDGGGHNEQFF.

The chain employs TRBV6-5 and TRBJ2-3; D is undetermined. The V and J ends lost 4 bases and 0 bases respectively, with 5 bases between them. Germline CDR1 and CDR2: MNHEY and SVGAGI. The CDR3 is made up of 13 amino acids. The chain's CDR3 is CASSWSSTDTQYF. CDR3 in DNA: TGTGCCAGCAGTTGGAGCAGCACAGATACGCAGTATTTT.

The chain employs TRBV7-2 and TRBJ2-3, with 10 positions matching TRBD1. The CDR3 contains 17 residues. V trimming: 4 bases; J trimming: 1 base; junction bases outside the gene matches: 8. Germline assignment: CDR1 SGHTA and CDR2 FQGNSA. CDR3 in amino acids: CASSSHGTGAGTDTQYF. CDR3 in DNA: TGTGCCAGCAGCTCCCACGGGACAGGGGCCGGCACAGATACGCAGTATTTT.

The chain has TRBV20-1 and TRBJ1-2; 7 bases match TRBD1. After removal of 5 bases from V and 1 base from J, the junction contained 10 bases not matched to a gene. The CDR3 extends over 15 amino acids. Germline V gene sequence: CDR1 DFQATT, CDR2 SNEGSKA (reference sequence). The CDR3, as DNA: TGCAGTGCTCCTCCGGGACAGACTTTTAACTATGGCTACACCTTC. It encodes CSAPPGQTFNYGYTF.

The V call is TRBV4-2, the J call TRBJ2-7; 7 nucleotides align to TRBD2. V dropped 1 base and J dropped 4; count of bases not matched to a gene: 7. Germline V CDR1 and CDR2: LGHNA, YNFKEQ. The CDR3 contains 15 residues. The CDR3 protein is CASSQGPGGGYEQYF. The DNA for the CDR3 is TGTGCCAGCAGCCAAGGTCCGGGAGGAGGGTACGAGCAGTACTTC.

This clonotype was found a few times. The V gene is TRBV20-1, the J gene TRBJ2-5; D is uncertain. Germline assignment: CDR1 DFQATT and CDR2 SNEGSKA (reference sequence). This CDR3 has 11 amino acids. Trimming took off 5 bases at V and 0 bases at J, with 4 bases between the two ends. The CDR3 DNA is TGCAGTGCTTGGGACCAAGAGACCCAGTACTTC. This encodes CSAWDQETQYF.

V and J are TRBV20-1 and TRBJ2-1; no definite D call. With 5 bases removed from V and 2 bases from J, the gap between germline ends came to 10 bases. Per germline, CDR1 DFQATT and CDR2 SNEGSKA (reference sequence). The CDR3 runs to 13 residues. The CDR3 nucleotides read TGCAGTGCTGAGAGAGTGACCTACAATGAGCAGTTCTTC. Residues: CSAERVTYNEQFF.

This chain uses TRBV5-1 with TRBJ2-7, with D unresolved. The J call may be in error: the DNA end matches TRBJ2-5 better. The CDR3 sequence is 14 residues long. Germline CDR1 and CDR2: SGHRS and YFSETQ. CDR3 amino acids: CASSSANPTETQYF. CDR3 in DNA: TGCGCCAGCAGCTCGGCAAACCCGACGGAGACCCAGTACTTC.

This rearrangement joins TRBV20-1 to TRBJ2-7, with 9 bases fitting TRBD1. CDR1 is DFQATT, CDR2 SNEGSKA, per germline (reference sequence). The CDR3 extends over 14 amino acids. V lost 1 base and J lost 1; bases outside the gene matches: 2. In nucleotides, the CDR3 is TGCAGTGCTAGAGCGACAGGGGGATCCTACGAGCAGTACTTC. Translating gives CSARATGGSYEQYF.

V gene TRBV12-3 or TRBV12-4 combines with J gene TRBJ1-5; unclear D gene. V was cut by 6 bases and J by 0 bases, with 15 bases left in between. The CDR3 length is 16 residues. DNA for the CDR3: TGTGCCAGCAGGCCGGGCCTCCAGTATAGCAATCAGCCCCAGCATTTT. It encodes CASRPGLQYSNQPQHF.

The chain carries TRBV19 and TRBJ1-5; D gene uncertain. The CDR3 totals 14 residues. CDR1 and CDR2 from the germline V gene are LNHDA and SQIVND (reference sequence). The V and J ends lost 4 bases and 7 bases respectively, with 14 bases between them. CDR3 DNA: TGTGCCAGTAGTAACCAACAGCCCCACCAGCCCCAGCATTTT. Its protein product is CASSNQQPHQPQHF.

The table lists this clonotype with a few counts. V and J are TRBV6-5 and TRBJ2-3; 7 bases match TRBD2. V trimming: 5 bases; J trimming: 2 bases; junction bases outside the gene matches: 1. Per germline, CDR1 MNHEY and CDR2 SVGAGI. CDR3 length: 13 residues. CDR3 nucleotides: TGTGCCAGCAGTCGGGACTACACAGATACGCAGTATTTT. It translates to CASSRDYTDTQYF.

This chain joins TRBV27 and TRBJ2-7, with 10 bases identical to TRBD2. CDR3 length: 14 amino acids. Trimming cost V 4 bases and J 3 bases; bases outside gene matches: 3. The V gene's germline CDR1 is MNHEY and CDR2 SMNVEV (reference sequence). The CDR3 coding sequence is TGTGCCAGCAGTTCACTAGCGGGGCTCTACGAGCAGTACTTC. It codes for CASSSLAGLYEQYF.

This chain joins TRBV15 and TRBJ2-1; D remains ambiguous. This CDR3 comprises 18 residues. V dropped 0 bases and J dropped 0 bases, with 15 bases sitting between them. Germline lookup yields CDR1 LNHNV and CDR2 YYDKDF (reference sequence). This chain's CDR3 is CATSRDGQAWSSYNEQFF. Written as DNA, the CDR3 is TGTGCCACCAGCAGAGATGGGCAGGCCTGGAGCTCCTACAATGAGCAGTTCTTC. The full variable domain, completed using reference TRBV15 and TRBJ2-1, is DAMVIQNPRYQVTQFGKPVTLSCSQTLNHNVMYWYQQKSSQAPKLLFHYYDKDFNNEADTPDNFQSRRPNTSFCFLDIRSPGLGDTAMYLCATSRDGQAWSSYNEQFFGPGTRLTVL.

The V and J genes are TRBV6-6 and TRBJ2-3, with D perhaps being TRBD1 or TRBD2 (5 bases each). Trimming removed 6 bases at V and 5 bases at J, with 15 bases between. This CDR3 is 14 amino acids long. Per the germline V gene, CDR1 is MNHNY and CDR2 is SVGAGI (reference sequence). CDR3 loop: CASRGATRGDTQYF. CDR3 coding DNA: TGTGCCAGCAGAGGGGCTACGAGGGGAGATACGCAGTATTTT.